This passage covers 10 T cell receptor beta chains from one sample sequenced in a study of blood T cells in healthy people across ages. A J-beta primer mix and a sample-barcoded 5' primer were used in a second PCR of about 7 to 12 cycles. Via MiXCR, TCRdb re-called the 5' RACE reads, giving one row per CDR3 protein. The sample gives 1.5 million to 2 million distinct CDR3 sequences, about 32% of which show up once; approximately 10% is in the top ten. Sequencing was performed on blood. These receptors all stem from a woman aged 25-40 years in good health.

Note on this clonotype: This may be a read error, as it is one base from a much larger clone. V and J are TRBV4-1 and TRBJ2-7, with D tentatively TRBD1 (6 bases). The CDR3 totals 17 residues. The ends were cut back, 1 base at V and 2 bases at J, with 18 bases in the middle. Germline assignment: CDR1 MGHRA and CDR2 YSYEKL. The CDR3 coding sequence is TGCGCCAGCAGCCAAGTAGGGCAGGGGAAGAGGGCCTACGAGCAGTACTTC. Amino acid sequence: CASSQVGQGKRAYEQYF.

This clonotype has a handful of counts. This chain joins TRBV20-1 and TRBJ2-3; tentatively, D is TRBD2 (6 bases). Trimming took off 6 bases at V and 0 bases at J, with 13 bases between the two ends. CDR1 is DFQATT and CDR2 is SNEGSKA in the germline V gene (reference sequence). This CDR3 region has 14 residues. The chain's CDR3 is CSAKRAGSTDTQYF. CDR3 nucleotides: TGCAGTGCGAAGAGGGCGGGAAGCACAGATACGCAGTATTTT.

The chain employs TRBV7-3 and TRBJ1-2; possibly TRBD1 for D (5 bases). Germline V gene lookup returns CDR1 SGHTA and CDR2 FQGTGA. The CDR3 has 15 amino acids. Deletions cut 2 bases from V and 3 bases from J, with 13 bases between. In DNA, the CDR3 is TGTGCCAGCAGCTTATTTGCAGGGATGGACTATGGCTACACCTTC. As protein: CASSLFAGMDYGYTF.

Concerning this clonotype: An end of the junction does not agree with germline; a read error may underlie this. CDR3: CTWSFLAGTDTQYF. The CDR3, as DNA: TGTACCTGGAGTTTTTTAGCGGGCACAGATACGCAGTATTTT. The V and J genes are TRBV30 and TRBJ2-3, with D perhaps matching TRBD2 (6 bases). Germline values: CDR1 GTSNPN, CDR2 SVGIG (reference sequence). The CDR3 is 14 amino acids.

This clonotype was seen ten or more times. J is TRBJ2-5 and V is TRBV29-1; 9 bases match TRBD1. Germline CDR1 SQVTM, CDR2 ANQGSEA. The CDR3 runs to 14 residues. Trimming took 7 bases from V and 5 from J; bases not matched to a gene: 11. The CDR3 here is CSADKTGGGETQYF. DNA for the CDR3: TGCAGCGCCGACAAAACAGGGGGCGGTGAGACCCAGTACTTC.

V usage is TRBV13 and J usage is TRBJ1-2, with 12 bases aligning to TRBD1. Looked up from germline, CDR1 is PRHDT and CDR2 is FYEKMQ (reference sequence). CDR3 length: 15 amino acids. Trimming took 4 bases from V and 7 from J; bases not matched to a gene: 7. The CDR3, as DNA: TGTGCCAGCAGCTCGTCCGGGACAGGGGGCGGTGGCTACACCTTC. Protein sequence: CASSSSGTGGGGYTF.

This rearrangement joins TRBV3-1 to TRBJ1-2, with a possible D match to TRBD1 (5 bases). This CDR3 region has 12 residues. V gave up 4 bases and J gave up 11 bases, with 14 bases separating them. Germline V gene lookup returns CDR1 LGHDT and CDR2 YNNKEL (reference sequence). The CDR3 protein is CASSRGTGDYTF. The CDR3 DNA reads as TGTGCCAGCAGCCGGGGGACGGGAGATTACACCTTC.

Remarks on this clonotype: A much bigger clone sits one base away, suggesting this may be a read error. V gene TRBV13 combines with J gene TRBJ2-7, with TRBD1 identical over 7 bases. The CDR3 has 14 residues. Germline V CDR1 and CDR2: PRHDT, FYEKMQ (reference sequence). For the CDR3, the DNA is TGTACCAGCAGCTTAGAAGACAGGGTCAACGAGCAGTACTTC. Translated, it gives CTSSLEDRVNEQYF. Full variable domain (remainder filled in from reference TRBV13 and TRBJ2-7): AAGVIQSPRHLIKEKRETATLKCYPIPRHDTVYWYQQGPGQDPQFLISFYEKMQSDKGSIPDRFSAQQFSDYHSELNMSSLELGDSALYFCTSSLEDRVNEQYFGPGTRLTVT.

This clonotype was counted ten times or more. The chain joins TRBV5-1 to TRBJ1-5; D is unresolved. Germline V CDR1 and CDR2: SGHRS, YFSETQ. This CDR3 is 14 amino acids long. The germline V and J ends were trimmed by 4 bases and 2 bases, with 10 bases remaining between them. The CDR3 bases are TGCGCCAGCAGCCCGGATAGTGGCAATCAGCCCCAGCATTTT. It translates to CASSPDSGNQPQHF.

This chain connects TRBV3-1 to TRBJ2-1; 11 positions agree with TRBD2. CDR1 is LGHDT and CDR2 is YNNKEL in the germline V gene (reference sequence). V shed 5 bases and J 8 bases; nucleotides not matched to a gene: 8. CDR3 size: 15 residues. The CDR3 sequence: CASSSGIAGGDEQFF. The CDR3 nucleotides are TGTGCCAGCAGCTCAGGTATAGCGGGGGGGGATGAGCAGTTCTTC.